Here is one T cell receptor (beta chain) with its context. This clone was observed a few times. Base qualities are missing; no much larger clone stands one base away. After removal of 7 bases from V and 6 bases from J, the junction retains 15 bases not matched to a gene. Inclusive of the bounding cysteine and phenylalanine, the CDR3 is 16 residues long. Of all the DNA, just the CDR3 is kept, 48 bases in frame from base 1. Sequences MNHEY (CDR1) and SMNVEV (CDR2) are obtained from the germline V gene (reference sequence). The record originates from a study of graft-versus-host responses after intestinal transplantation (dated by TCRdb to 2020 to 2022). With respect to the entire study: Recipients received multivisceral, liver-intestinal, or isolated intestinal transplants. All recipients received anti-thymocyte globulin induction followed by maintenance tacrolimus and steroids for approximately 3 years. Bulk TCR-beta CDR3 sequencing was used to track graft-versus-host and host-versus-graft alloreactive T cell clones in the graft, circulation and bone marrow after intestinal transplantation. Alloreactive clones were identified by sequencing pre-transplant mixed lymphocyte reaction products and comparing them with unstimulated pre-transplant donor and recipient T cells. The cohort enrolled about two dozen intestinal transplant recipients, one of whom was a retransplant, and a few patients without pretransplant specimens were excluded. A peak of at least 4% donor T cells among recipient peripheral blood mononuclear cells was the definition used for donor T cell macrochimerism. Rather than going through the commercial service, samples from three later patients were sequenced in-house on an Illumina MiSeq and processed with MiXCR. The research as a whole found: GvH clones were found in recipient bone marrow, and some of the GvH clones appeared earlier in ileal mucosa or blood, which is consistent with an intestinal mucosal origin. Patients with donor T cell macrochimerism had high GvH to HvG T cell clonal ratios in their allografts. Early after transplant, peak levels of circulating GvH clones were associated with declines in HvG clones. The relatively low number and heterogeneity of intestinal transplant patients limited the conclusions.

The library was built by means of the immunoSEQ multiplex PCR assay. For most patients, genomic DNA was isolated with the Qiagen DNeasy Blood and Tissue Kit and sent frozen to Adaptive Biotechnologies for TCR sequencing. For most patients, high-throughput TCR-beta CDR3 sequencing of genomic DNA was performed by Adaptive Biotechnologies. Processing in the source paper ran as follows. TCR sequencing data for more than 15 patients were retrieved from Adaptive's ImmunoSEQ software; three other patients were processed with MiXCR and VDJtools. To correct CD4 versus CD8 sorting errors, sequences present in both subsets at a frequency ratio below 5:1 were removed. Because the origin of CDR3 nucleotide sequences shared between donor and recipient could not be assigned, those sequences were removed. To count as alloreactive, a clone needed at least 2-fold expansion over unstimulated cells and a minimum CFSE-low frequency of 0.002% (template counts) or 0.001% (read counts). A clone was considered mappable if detected in the sequenced pre-transplant spleen, lymph node, or MLR CFSE-low populations of the donor or recipient. Cumulative frequency of alloreactive clones was calculated as a percentage of all sequences weighted by copy number. TCRdb carries this immuneACCESS record with in-frame sequences only. Its versions omit some clonotypes, under half of them owing to an unresolved V gene in the studies checked, with the rest unexplained. The V and J calls and clone size come from that table; D and trimming were worked out from the DNA. In this sample the table shows 15,000 to 20,000 clones, under 40% of which occur a single time. The top ten constitute roughly 2% of the sample.

Interpreted using the paper, the time point label stands for: cells obtained before transplantation from donor or recipient. In the mixed lymphocyte reactions, around 200,000 CFSE-labeled pre-transplant responders were plated with around 200,000 irradiated violet-dye-labeled stimulators and cultured for approximately 6 days. Proliferating CD3+CD4+CFSE-low and CD3+CD8+CFSE-low responder cells were FACS-sorted on a BD Influx sorter after the mixed lymphocyte reaction. Material: alloreactive CD4+ T cells from a mixed lymphocyte reaction culture, obtained before transplantation. The meaning of the sample's cell subset or site label: CFSE-low proliferating T cells sorted from roughly 6-day pre-transplant mixed lymphocyte reaction (GvH or HvG direction). This chain joins TRBV27 to TRBJ2-3, with TRBD2 matching 8 junction bases. The TCR was taken from a human patient who was an organ donor for intestinal transplantation. The DNA reads TGTGCCAGCATGATAGCCGGGACTAGTCTATTTGATACGCAGTATTTT. The translation is CASMIAGTSLFDTQYF.